One and the same sample provided the 22 T cell receptor beta chains below, sequenced in a study of PD-L1 blockade in urothelial cancer (dated by TCRdb to about 2017). The library was made by the immunoSEQ multiplex PCR assay. TCRdb stores this immuneACCESS table with in-frame sequences only. Part of the clones is absent; in the studies checked, under half of the shortfall reflects unresolved V genes, and no reason is known for the rest. For this sample the table gives some 84,000 clones, of which roughly 87% were detected only once. Jointly, the top ten make up roughly 5.7% of the sample. Sequenced here: PBMCs, sampled around atezolizumab (anti-PD-L1) treatment. These receptors were taken from a woman in her seventies with urothelial cancer.

CDR3 amino acids: CASSFAGQGYEQYF. CDR3 nucleotides: TGTGCCAGCAGCTTTGCGGGACAGGGCTACGAGCAGTACTTC. The chain is built from TRBV7-2 and TRBJ2-7; 9 positions agree with TRBD1. The germline gives CDR1 SGHTA, CDR2 FQGNSA. Trimming took 3 bases from V and 3 from J; bases not matched to a gene: 3. This CDR3 is 14 amino acids long.

V gene TRBV5-1 combines with J gene TRBJ1-2, with 9 bases matching TRBD1. The V segment lost 0 bases and the J segment 1 base; nucleotides outside the gene matches: 4. The CDR3 extends over 16 amino acids. Germline V CDR1 and CDR2: SGHRS, YFSETQ. Written as DNA, the CDR3 is TGCGCCAGCAGCTTGGCCGGGACAGGGATTAACTATGGCTACACCTTC. This codes for CASSLAGTGINYGYTF. The whole variable domain, remainder taken from reference TRBV5-1 and TRBJ1-2, is KAGVTQTPRYLIKTRGQQVTLSCSPISGHRSVSWYQQTPGQGLQFLFEYFSETQRNKGNFPGRFSGRQFSNSRSEMNVSTLELGDSALYLCASSLAGTGINYGYTFGSGTRLTVV.

This clone appeared a single time. The rearrangement links TRBV5-4 to TRBJ2-1; 13 bases match TRBD2. The ends lost 9 bases at V and 4 bases at J; junction bases unmatched: 1. CDR3 length: 13 residues. CDR1 SGHNT and CDR2 YYREEE come from the germline V gene (reference sequence). CDR3 nucleotide sequence: TGTGCCACGGGACTAGCGGGGTACAATGAGCAGTTCTTC. It yields the protein CATGLAGYNEQFF.

The chain links TRBV11-2 to TRBJ2-2; 8 positions agree with TRBD2. The J segment lost 3 bases and the V segment lost 8 bases, leaving 8 bases of the junction unmatched. CDR3 length: 15 residues. Germline CDR1 is SGHAT and CDR2 is FQNNGV. The CDR3 region has the DNA TGTGCCAGCTTCCCGCGGGGGGAGTACACCGGGGAGCTGTTTTTT. Its protein product is CASFPRGEYTGELFF.

This clone was seen at least ten times. The chain is built from TRBV19 and TRBJ1-4; D might be TRBD1 (5 bases). Trimming removed 4 bases from V and 8 bases from J, with 5 bases in between. The length of the CDR3 is 11 residues. CDR1 and CDR2 from the germline V gene are LNHDA and SQIVND (reference sequence). The chain's CDR3 is CASSNREKLFF. The CDR3 bases are TGTGCCAGTAGTAACAGGGAAAAACTGTTTTTT.

The DNA for the CDR3 is TGTGCCAGCAGCGGTCCTAGAGATATCTACAATGAGCAGTTCTTC. Translation: CASSGPRDIYNEQFF. The rearrangement links TRBV9 to TRBJ2-1; D remains unclear. V dropped 3 bases and J dropped 3 bases, with 13 bases sitting between them. Germline V gene lookup returns CDR1 SGDLS and CDR2 YYNGEE. The CDR3 spans 15 residues.

This chain joins TRBV7-8 and TRBJ2-3, with 13 bases identical to TRBD2. The CDR3 runs to 17 residues. Unmatched junction bases numbered 10, after V lost 4 bases and J lost 6 bases. Germline V lookup: CDR1 SGHVS, CDR2 FQNEAQ. CDR3 nucleotide sequence: TGTGCCAGCAGCTACGGGGGACTAGCGGGATCTAGGGATACGCAGTATTTT. Translating gives CASSYGGLAGSRDTQYF.

In DNA, the CDR3 is TGTGCCAGCAGCTTAGACTGGAGGGACCAGCCCCAGCATTTT. It encodes CASSLDWRDQPQHF. The chain couples TRBV7-2 to TRBJ1-5, with TRBD1 as a possible D gene (5 bases). Germline V gives CDR1 SGHTA, CDR2 FQGNSA. V was clipped by 1 base and J by 7 bases, with 11 bases between them. The CDR3 runs 14 residues.

This clone was seen a single time. The chain is built from TRBV28 and TRBJ2-3, with 7 bases lining up with TRBD2. The CDR3 consists of 14 residues. Germline CDR1 and CDR2: MDHEN and SYDVKM. The V gene end was trimmed by 2 bases and the J gene end by 5 bases; junction bases not matched to a gene: 4. As DNA, the CDR3 is TGTGCCAGCAGTTTACCGGGAGGCGTAGATACGCAGTATTTT. It codes for CASSLPGGVDTQYF.

This chain uses TRBV18 with TRBJ2-5; weak D call: TRBD2 (6 bases). The V gene's germline CDR1 is KGHSH and CDR2 LQKENI. The CDR3 has 16 amino acids. V lost 6 bases to trimming and J lost 5 bases, with 22 bases between them. This chain's CDR3 is CASSLPFLAIGETQYF. CDR3 DNA sequence: TGTGCCAGCTCCCTACCATTCCTAGCGATCGGGGAGACCCAGTACTTC.

This chain links TRBV5-1 with TRBJ2-3; tentatively, D is TRBD2 (6 bases). This CDR3 contains 16 residues. The germline V gene encodes CDR1 SGHRS and CDR2 YFSETQ. The V gene lost 0 bases and the J gene lost 2 bases, with 13 bases spanning the gap. CDR3 DNA sequence: TGCGCCAGCAGCTTGGCCGCGTCTAGCGACACAGATACGCAGTATTTT. It yields the protein CASSLAASSDTDTQYF. Looking up the rest from reference TRBV5-1 and TRBJ2-3 gives the full variable domain: KAGVTQTPRYLIKTRGQQVTLSCSPISGHRSVSWYQQTPGQGLQFLFEYFSETQRNKGNFPGRFSGRQFSNSRSEMNVSTLELGDSALYLCASSLAASSDTDTQYFGPGTRLTVL.

This chain connects TRBV30 to TRBJ2-4, with 7 bases identical to TRBD1. This CDR3 has 13 residues. Germline-derived CDR1 and CDR2 are GTSNPN and SVGIG (reference sequence). Germline trimming cut 2 bases from V and 9 bases from J; bases unmatched to any gene: 7. The CDR3 DNA follows: TGTGCCTGGAGTAATCACAGGGGCGGCATTCAGTACTTC. Amino acid sequence: CAWSNHRGGIQYF.

The chain combines TRBV5-4 with TRBJ2-7, with 7 bases that match TRBD1. Germline V gives CDR1 SGHNT, CDR2 YYREEE (reference sequence). CDR3 length: 12 amino acids. J lost 6 bases, V lost 4 bases, and 4 bases had no gene match. In DNA form, the CDR3 reads TGTGCCAGCAGCCAAACAGGGGTCGAGCAGTACTTC. Its protein product is CASSQTGVEQYF.

The J gene is TRBJ1-1, the V gene TRBV28; tentative D call: TRBD1 (6 bases). This CDR3 is built from 15 residues. Trimming shortened V by 2 bases and J by 5 bases, and 15 bases separated the two germline ends. The germline V gene encodes CDR1 MDHEN and CDR2 SYDVKM. In nucleotides, the CDR3 is TGTGCCAGCAGTTTAGGCGGGGGCTGGGGTACTGAAGCTTTCTTT. Protein sequence: CASSLGGGWGTEAFF.

The rearrangement joins TRBV11-2 to TRBJ2-7, with 10 bases fitting TRBD1. V trimming: 1 base; J trimming: 3 bases; junction bases outside the gene matches: 3. Germline assignment: CDR1 SGHAT and CDR2 FQNNGV. The CDR3 length is 15 residues. The CDR3 loop reads CASSLAGTGVYEQYF. The CDR3 region has the DNA TGTGCCAGCAGCTTAGCCGGGACAGGGGTCTACGAGCAGTACTTC.

J is TRBJ2-3 and V is TRBV19, with 12 bases aligning to TRBD2. This CDR3 region has 14 residues. Germline CDR1 LNHDA, CDR2 SQIVND (reference sequence). The V gene end was trimmed by 10 bases and the J gene end by 7 bases; junction bases not matched to a gene: 9. The CDR3 DNA follows: TGTGCCACCCGAGACGGACTAGCGGGATATACGCAGTATTTT. Amino acid sequence: CATRDGLAGYTQYF.

The chain links TRBV6-1 to TRBJ2-1; possible D gene TRBD1, 9 bases. The CDR3 has 13 residues. Looked up from germline, CDR1 is MNHNS and CDR2 is SASEGT. The V and J ends lost 9 bases and 10 bases respectively, with 19 bases between them. In DNA, the CDR3 is TGTGCCAGTCCGGGACAGGGACTAGGCGAGCAGTTCTTC. Amino acids: CASPGQGLGEQFF.

The chain recombines TRBV4-3 with TRBJ2-5, with D perhaps TRBD1 (5 bases). The germline V gene has CDR1 LGHNA and CDR2 YSLEER. This CDR3 contains 13 residues. Trimming pared 1 base from V and 3 bases from J, leaving 6 bases between. In DNA form, the CDR3 reads TGCGCCAGCAGCCAAGCCAGGGAAGAGACCCAGTACTTC. Translation gives CASSQAREETQYF.

This clone showed up just a few times. The J gene is TRBJ1-2, the V gene TRBV10-3; D is uncertain. Germline V lookup: CDR1 ENHRY, CDR2 SYGVKD. The length of the CDR3 is 12 residues. With 0 bases removed from V and 7 bases from J, the gap between germline ends came to 6 bases. CDR3 amino acids: CAISESRGGYTF. DNA for the CDR3: TGTGCCATCAGTGAGTCGCGGGGTGGCTACACCTTC.

This clone was detected only once. The rearrangement uses TRBV5-5 and TRBJ2-5; possible D gene TRBD1, 6 bases. The CDR3 spans 14 residues. The germline V and J ends were trimmed by 2 bases and 0 bases, with 8 bases remaining between them. Germline V lookup: CDR1 SGHKS, CDR2 YYEKEE (reference sequence). The CDR3 reads CASSFAGDQETQYF. The CDR3 DNA is TGTGCCAGCAGCTTTGCAGGGGACCAAGAGACCCAGTACTTC.

Remarks on this clone: This sample includes further DNA sequences coding for the same CDR3. The V and J genes are TRBV30 and TRBJ1-5, with D possibly matching TRBD1 (6 bases). Between the trimmed V and J ends, which lost 0 bases and 7 bases, there was a span of 16 bases. Germline V lookup: CDR1 GTSNPN, CDR2 SVGIG (reference sequence). CDR3 size: 15 residues. The CDR3: CAWSVGAGGVQPQHF. Here the CDR3 DNA reads TGTGCCTGGAGTGTGGGGGCGGGGGGTGTCCAGCCCCAGCATTTT.

The chain has TRBV30 and TRBJ1-5; TRBD1 matches at 7 bases. This CDR3 region has 14 residues. The V gene's germline CDR1 is GTSNPN and CDR2 SVGIG (reference sequence). Losses at the gene ends were 6 bases for V and 0 bases for J; bases not matched to a gene: 5. The CDR3 nucleotides are TGTGCCTGTGAGGGGGCCAATAGCAATCAGCCCCAGCATTTT. Translating it yields CACEGANSNQPQHF.